A single sample is the source of the 22 T cell receptor beta chains below, sequenced in a study of shared clonotypes between healthy human individuals. Generated by immunoSEQ multiplex PCR, the TCRdb table keeps only in-frame clones and is missing some. The repertoire holds about 1.1 million clones, with around 78% as singletons. The sample taken for sequencing was memory CD4+ T cells from PBMCs. Regarding subset: CD45RA-negative fraction. These receptors originate from a young man in good health. Some clones in this sample may be carry-over from other donors' samples.

Notes on this clone: One junction end does not reproduce the germline sequence, and a read error may be involved. The rearrangement joins TRBV7-9 to TRBJ2-7; 8 bases are shared with TRBD2. CDR3 length: 14 amino acids. Germline V gene data show CDR1 as SEHNR and CDR2 as FQNEAQ (reference sequence). The CDR3 region is CASSLRREGPIWSF. The CDR3 coding sequence is TGTGCCAGCAGCTTACGACGGGAGGGCCCCATTTGGTCCTTC.

A few counts support this clone. V gene TRBV7-8 combines with J gene TRBJ2-1; 7 bases fit TRBD2. Germline assignment: CDR1 SGHVS and CDR2 FQNEAQ. CDR3 length: 16 amino acids. V lost 6 bases, J lost 6 bases, and 14 bases stayed unmatched. The CDR3 region has the DNA TGTGCCAGCAGTCCGTCTCTGGCGGGAGTTGCCAATGAGCAGTTCTTC. Translated, it gives CASSPSLAGVANEQFF.

This clone has a handful of counts. The rearrangement links TRBV7-4 to TRBJ1-2; tentatively, D is TRBD1 (5 bases). The CDR3 is 19 residues long. V lost 1 base to trimming and J lost 0 bases, with 21 bases between them. From germline, CDR1 is SGHVT and CDR2 SQSDAQ. The CDR3 DNA is TGTGCCAGCAGCTTAGGGTCATGTGTAGGGGCTCGAGCTAACTATGGCTACACCTTC. Translation gives CASSLGSCVGARANYGYTF.

The V and J genes are TRBV5-4 and TRBJ2-3; D may be TRBD1 (6 bases). CDR3 length: 14 amino acids. From germline, CDR1 is SGHNT and CDR2 YYREEE (reference sequence). The germline V and J ends were trimmed by 8 bases and 2 bases, with 15 bases remaining between them. In DNA, the CDR3 is TGTGCCAGTAGACAGGATTTCTCCACAGATACGCAGTATTTT. Translation: CASRQDFSTDTQYF.

The genes are TRBV15 and TRBJ1-4, with D uncertain. This CDR3 spans 14 amino acids. The ends were cut back, 3 bases at V and 2 bases at J, with 7 bases in the middle. Germline V lookup: CDR1 LNHNV, CDR2 YYDKDF (reference sequence). The CDR3 sequence is CATSSGVTNEKLFF. The CDR3 nucleotides read TGTGCCACCAGCAGCGGGGTCACTAATGAAAAACTGTTTTTT.

J is TRBJ2-6 and V is TRBV9; weak D call: TRBD1 (5 bases). The CDR3 length is 14 residues. The germline CDR1 and CDR2 sequences are SGDLS and YYNGEE. Trimming stripped 2 bases from V and 4 bases from J, with 7 bases between. CDR3 in DNA: TGTGCCAGCAGCGTCAGGGCAGGGGCCAACGTCCTGACTTTC. Residues: CASSVRAGANVLTF.

V gene TRBV7-2 combines with J gene TRBJ2-3, with D hard to call. CDR3 length: 16 residues. Germline V CDR1 and CDR2: SGHTA, FQGNSA. V gave up 3 bases and J gave up 4 bases, with 17 bases separating them. The CDR3: CASSLLTVQLPDTQYF. The CDR3 DNA reads TGTGCCAGCAGCTTGTTGACGGTCCAGCTCCCAGATACGCAGTATTTT.

The J gene is TRBJ1-5, the V gene TRBV9, with TRBD1 as a possible D gene (6 bases). CDR1 is SGDLS, CDR2 YYNGEE, per germline. Between the trimmed V and J ends, which lost 7 bases and 7 bases, there was a span of 18 bases. The CDR3 runs to 14 residues. CDR3 sequence reads: CASLQGSGAQPQHF. The CDR3 DNA reads as TGTGCCAGCCTCCAAGGGTCGGGGGCGCAGCCCCAGCATTTT.

The table lists this clone with a few counts. The V and J genes are TRBV29-1 and TRBJ2-1, with 13 positions matching TRBD2. The germline V gene encodes CDR1 SQVTM and CDR2 ANQGSEA. CDR3 length: 15 amino acids. With V trimmed by 5 bases and J by 3 bases, 4 bases remained unmatched. CDR3 protein: CSVRLAGGNYNEQFF. In DNA form, the CDR3 reads TGCAGCGTTAGACTAGCGGGAGGAAACTACAATGAGCAGTTCTTC.

At least ten counts were recorded for this clone. The chain has TRBV4-1 and TRBJ2-1; 12 positions match TRBD2. V was pared by 4 bases and J by 6 bases, with 7 bases of the junction left unmatched. This CDR3 contains 16 residues. Germline V CDR1 and CDR2: MGHRA, YSYEKL. The CDR3 protein is CASSPSGLAGTNEQFF. CDR3 sequence (DNA): TGCGCCAGCAGCCCATCCGGACTAGCGGGAACCAATGAGCAGTTCTTC.

This clone has only one observation. The rearrangement uses TRBV2 and TRBJ2-1; D is perhaps TRBD1 (5 bases). CDR1 is SNHLY, CDR2 FYNNEI, per germline. Trimming removed 7 bases at V and 0 bases at J, with 10 bases between. This CDR3 is built from 14 residues. The CDR3: CASTWGSSYNEQFF. The CDR3 region has the DNA TGTGCCAGCACCTGGGGCAGCTCCTACAATGAGCAGTTCTTC.

The chain is built from TRBV6-1 and TRBJ1-2; D might be TRBD1 (5 bases). The CDR3 is 13 residues long. With 7 bases removed from V and 6 bases from J, the gap between germline ends came to 15 bases. Germline CDR1 reads MNHNS; CDR2 reads SASEGT. CDR3 loop: CASKNQGIDGYTF. CDR3 nucleotides: TGTGCCAGCAAGAACCAGGGAATCGATGGCTACACCTTC.

The chain couples TRBV6-5 to TRBJ2-5; D is uncertain. This CDR3 region has 16 residues. Germline V lookup: CDR1 MNHEY, CDR2 SVGAGI. Trimming stripped 0 bases from V and 2 bases from J, with 13 bases between. CDR3 sequence (DNA): TGTGCCAGCAGTTACTCAGGACCGACTGCACAAGAGACCCAGTACTTC. This sequence encodes CASSYSGPTAQETQYF.

The chain recombines TRBV7-3 with TRBJ2-1; 11 nucleotides line up with TRBD2. The CDR3 consists of 16 residues. Unmatched junction bases numbered 4, after V lost 5 bases and J lost 1 base. Germline CDR1 SGHTA, CDR2 FQGTGA. The CDR3 here is CASSTTSGGSYNEQFF. The CDR3, as DNA: TGTGCCAGCAGCACCACTAGCGGGGGATCCTACAATGAGCAGTTCTTC.

The chain couples TRBV5-4 to TRBJ2-5; TRBD1 or TRBD2 may be the D gene (5 bases each). V was trimmed by 0 bases and J by 0 bases, leaving 12 bases between them. CDR1 and CDR2 (germline): SGHNT, YYREEE (reference sequence). The length of the CDR3 is 16 residues. The CDR3 DNA reads TGTGCCAGCAGCTTGGACCCGGGACGGCACCAAGAGACCCAGTACTTC. Encoded protein: CASSLDPGRHQETQYF.

This clone has a single count. A much bigger clone sits one base away, suggesting this may be a read error. The CDR3 sequence is CASSLFGGSYEQYF. The DNA for the CDR3 is TGTGCCAGCAGCTTATTTGGGGGGTCCTACGAGCAGTACTTC. The V gene is TRBV5-4, the J gene TRBJ2-7, with TRBD2 as a possible D gene (6 bases). The CDR3 extends over 14 amino acids. Trimming stripped 2 bases from V and 1 base from J, with 10 bases between. Germline lookup yields CDR1 SGHNT and CDR2 YYREEE (reference sequence).

There are a few counts of this clone. Other nucleotide sequences from this sample produce the same CDR3. The V and J genes are TRBV6-5 and TRBJ1-5; 7 positions match TRBD1. The CDR3 totals 15 residues. Losses at the gene ends were 3 bases for V and 2 bases for J; bases not matched to a gene: 4. Germline lookup yields CDR1 MNHEY and CDR2 SVGAGI. DNA for the CDR3: TGTGCCAGCAGTTATCGACAGGGTGGCAATCAGCCCCAGCATTTT. It yields the protein CASSYRQGGNQPQHF.

The chain couples TRBV15 to TRBJ1-2, with 10 bases lining up with TRBD1. CDR3 size: 13 residues. The junction had 4 bases not matched to a gene; V was cut back by 4 bases and J by 8 bases. Germline values: CDR1 LNHNV, CDR2 YYDKDF (reference sequence). For the CDR3, the DNA is TGTGCCACCAGCACCGGGACAGGGGAGGGCTACACCTTC. This sequence encodes CATSTGTGEGYTF.

This chain joins TRBV29-1 and TRBJ2-1; 9 bases agree with TRBD2. The germline V gene has CDR1 SQVTM and CDR2 ANQGSEA. With V trimmed by 7 bases and J by 7 bases, 8 bases remained unmatched. The length of the CDR3 is 13 residues. The CDR3 reads CSAMAGGLNEQFF. The CDR3 region has the DNA TGCAGCGCGATGGCGGGAGGGCTTAATGAGCAGTTCTTC.

This chain joins TRBV27 and TRBJ2-7; either TRBD1 or TRBD2 may fit D (6 bases each). Germline values: CDR1 MNHEY, CDR2 SMNVEV (reference sequence). CDR3 length: 16 residues. V lost 0 bases to trimming and J lost 2 bases, with 14 bases between them. Written as DNA, the CDR3 is TGTGCCAGCAGTTTATCGGGGGCGGGGTCCACCTACGAGCAGTACTTC. Encoded protein: CASSLSGAGSTYEQYF.

This chain uses TRBV19 with TRBJ2-5, with D hard to call. The germline gives CDR1 LNHDA, CDR2 SQIVND (reference sequence). CDR3 size: 12 residues. Trimming took 3 bases from V and 5 from J, leaving 7 bases between them. In nucleotides, the CDR3 is TGTGCCAGTAGTATCTTCGGGGAGACCCAGTACTTC. Its protein is CASSIFGETQYF.

This sequence joins TRBV6-1 and TRBJ1-2, with TRBD1 matching over 9 bases. The V and J ends lost 6 bases and 6 bases, in that order; junction bases with no gene match: 8. Germline CDR1 and CDR2: MNHNS and SASEGT. This CDR3 has 14 residues. The CDR3 bases are TGTGCCAGCAGGAAACCGGGACAGGGACATGGCTACACCTTC. Protein: CASRKPGQGHGYTF.